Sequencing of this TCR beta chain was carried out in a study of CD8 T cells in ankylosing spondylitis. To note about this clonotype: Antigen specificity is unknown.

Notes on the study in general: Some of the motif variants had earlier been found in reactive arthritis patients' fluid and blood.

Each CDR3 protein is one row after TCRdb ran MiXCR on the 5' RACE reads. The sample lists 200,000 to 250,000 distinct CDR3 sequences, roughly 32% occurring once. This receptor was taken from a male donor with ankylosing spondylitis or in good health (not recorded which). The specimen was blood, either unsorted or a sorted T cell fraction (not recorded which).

This CDR3 is CASSIIAGAADTQYF. The DNA of the CDR3 is TGTGCCAGCAGCATTATAGCGGGGGCCGCAGATACGCAGTATTTT. The chain combines TRBV7-8 with TRBJ2-3; TRBD2 aligns across 9 bases. This CDR3 is 15 amino acids long. With V trimmed by 5 bases and J by 4 bases, 7 bases remained unmatched. CDR1 and CDR2 from the germline V gene are SGHVS and FQNEAQ.